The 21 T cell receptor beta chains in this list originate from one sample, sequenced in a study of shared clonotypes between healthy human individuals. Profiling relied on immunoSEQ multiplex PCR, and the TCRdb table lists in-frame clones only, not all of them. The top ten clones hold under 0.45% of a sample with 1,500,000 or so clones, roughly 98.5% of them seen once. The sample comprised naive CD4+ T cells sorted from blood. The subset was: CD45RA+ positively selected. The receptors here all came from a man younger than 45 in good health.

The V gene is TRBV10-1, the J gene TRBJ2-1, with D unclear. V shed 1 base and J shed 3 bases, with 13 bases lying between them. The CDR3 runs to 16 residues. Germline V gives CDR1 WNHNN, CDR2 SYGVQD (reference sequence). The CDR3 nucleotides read TGCGCCAGCAGTGAGTACAGAGCGAACCGCTACAATGAGCAGTTCTTC. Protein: CASSEYRANRYNEQFF.

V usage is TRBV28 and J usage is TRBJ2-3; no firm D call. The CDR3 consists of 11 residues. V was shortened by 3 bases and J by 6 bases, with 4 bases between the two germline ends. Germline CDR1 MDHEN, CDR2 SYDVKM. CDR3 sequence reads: CASSFMDTQYF. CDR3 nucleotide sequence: TGTGCCAGCAGTTTTATGGATACGCAGTATTTT.

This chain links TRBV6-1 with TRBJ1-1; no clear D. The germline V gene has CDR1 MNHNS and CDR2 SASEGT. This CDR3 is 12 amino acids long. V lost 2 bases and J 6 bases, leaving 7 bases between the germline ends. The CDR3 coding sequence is TGTGCCAGCAGTGAAAAGGGCTCTGAAGCTTTCTTT. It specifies CASSEKGSEAFF.

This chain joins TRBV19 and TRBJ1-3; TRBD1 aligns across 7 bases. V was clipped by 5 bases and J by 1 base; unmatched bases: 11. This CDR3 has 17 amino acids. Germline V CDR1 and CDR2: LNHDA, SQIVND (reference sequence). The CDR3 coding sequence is TGTGCCAGTAGTCCGGACAGGCGGATGTCATCTGGAAACACCATATATTTT. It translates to CASSPDRRMSSGNTIYF.

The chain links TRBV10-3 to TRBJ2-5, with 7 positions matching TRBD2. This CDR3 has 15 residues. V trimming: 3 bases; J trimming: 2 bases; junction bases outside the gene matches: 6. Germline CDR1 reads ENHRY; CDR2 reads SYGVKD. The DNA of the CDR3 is TGTGCCATCAGTGATTTGTCTAGCGGACAAGAGACCCAGTACTTC. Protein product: CAISDLSSGQETQYF.

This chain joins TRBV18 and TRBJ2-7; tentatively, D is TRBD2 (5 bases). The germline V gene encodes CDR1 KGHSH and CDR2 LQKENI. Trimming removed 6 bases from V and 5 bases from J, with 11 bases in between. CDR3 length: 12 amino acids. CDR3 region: CASSGVRNEQYF. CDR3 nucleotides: TGTGCCAGCTCGGGAGTTAGAAACGAGCAGTACTTC.

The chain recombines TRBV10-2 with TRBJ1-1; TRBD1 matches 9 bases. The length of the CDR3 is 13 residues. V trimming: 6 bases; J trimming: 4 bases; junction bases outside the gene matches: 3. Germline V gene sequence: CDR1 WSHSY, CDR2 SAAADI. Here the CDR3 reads CASRTGGGTEAFF. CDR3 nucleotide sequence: TGCGCCAGCAGGACAGGGGGGGGCACTGAAGCTTTCTTT.

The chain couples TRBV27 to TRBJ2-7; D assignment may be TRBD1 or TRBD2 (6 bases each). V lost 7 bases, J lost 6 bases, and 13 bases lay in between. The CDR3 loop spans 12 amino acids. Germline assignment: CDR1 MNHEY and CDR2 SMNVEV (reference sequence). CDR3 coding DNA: TGTGCCAGCACCTCAGAGGGGGGCGAGCAGTACTTC. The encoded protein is CASTSEGGEQYF.

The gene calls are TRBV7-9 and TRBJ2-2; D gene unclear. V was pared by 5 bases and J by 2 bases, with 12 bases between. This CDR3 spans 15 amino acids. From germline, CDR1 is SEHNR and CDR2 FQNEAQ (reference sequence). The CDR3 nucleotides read TGTGCCAGCAGCCCCCTGGGGATAAACACCGGGGAGCTGTTTTTT. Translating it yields CASSPLGINTGELFF. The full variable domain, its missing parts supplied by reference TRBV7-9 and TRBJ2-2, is DTGVSQNPRHKITKRGQNVTFRCDPISEHNRLYWYRQTLGQGPEFLTYFQNEAQLEKSRLLSDRFSAERPKGSFSTLEIQRTEQGDSAMYLCASSPLGINTGELFFGEGSRLTVL.

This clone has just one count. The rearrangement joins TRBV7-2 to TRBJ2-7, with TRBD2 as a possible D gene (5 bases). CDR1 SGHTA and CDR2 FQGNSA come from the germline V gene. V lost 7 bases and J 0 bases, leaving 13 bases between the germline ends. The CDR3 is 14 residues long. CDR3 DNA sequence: TGTGCCAGCACTCCTAGCTGGAGCTCCTACGAGCAGTACTTC. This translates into CASTPSWSSYEQYF.

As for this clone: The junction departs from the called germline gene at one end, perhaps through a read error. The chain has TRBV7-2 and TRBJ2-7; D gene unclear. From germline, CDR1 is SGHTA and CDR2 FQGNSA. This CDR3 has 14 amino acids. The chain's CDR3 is CVSSLVRSAYEQYF. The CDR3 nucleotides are TGTGTCAGCAGCTTAGTTCGGTCTGCCTACGAGCAGTACTTC. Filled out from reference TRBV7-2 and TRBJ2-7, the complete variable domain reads GAGVSQSPSNKVTEKGKDVELRCDPISGHTALYWYRQSLGQGLEFLIYFQGNSAPDKSGLPSDRFSAERTGGSVSTLTIQRTQQEDSAVYLCVSSLVRSAYEQYFGPGTRLTVT.

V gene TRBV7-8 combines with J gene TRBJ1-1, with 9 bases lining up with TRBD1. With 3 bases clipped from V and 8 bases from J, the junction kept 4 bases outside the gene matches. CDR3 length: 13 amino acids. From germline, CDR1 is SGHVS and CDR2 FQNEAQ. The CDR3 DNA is TGTGCCAGCAGCTTCCAACAGGGGGCGGAAGCTTTCTTT. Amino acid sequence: CASSFQQGAEAFF.

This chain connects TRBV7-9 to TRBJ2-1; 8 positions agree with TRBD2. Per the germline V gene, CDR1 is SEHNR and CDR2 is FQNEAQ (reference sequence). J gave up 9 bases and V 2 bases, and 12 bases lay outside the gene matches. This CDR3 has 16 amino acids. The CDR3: CASSLLRGGAAGEQFF. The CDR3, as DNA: TGTGCCAGCAGCTTACTACGGGGGGGCGCGGCTGGTGAGCAGTTCTTC.

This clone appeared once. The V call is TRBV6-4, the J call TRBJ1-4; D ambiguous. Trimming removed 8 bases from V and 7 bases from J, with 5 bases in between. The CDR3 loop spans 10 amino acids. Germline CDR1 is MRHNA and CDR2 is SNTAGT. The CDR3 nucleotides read TGTGCCAGCCTGGGTGAAAAACTGTTTTTT. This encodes CASLGEKLFF.

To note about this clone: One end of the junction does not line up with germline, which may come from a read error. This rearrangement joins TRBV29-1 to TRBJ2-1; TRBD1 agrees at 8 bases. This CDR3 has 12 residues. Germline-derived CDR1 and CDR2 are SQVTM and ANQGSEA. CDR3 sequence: CSAHSLGQGTLF. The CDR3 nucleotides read TGCAGCGCCCATTCACTTGGACAGGGTACGCTCTTC.

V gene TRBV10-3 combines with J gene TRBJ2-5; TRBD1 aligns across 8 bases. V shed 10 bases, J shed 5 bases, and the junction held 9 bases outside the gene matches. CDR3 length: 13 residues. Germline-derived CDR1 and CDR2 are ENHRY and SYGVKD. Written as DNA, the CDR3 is TGTGCCACCGGACAGGGTGGGGCGGAGACCCAGTACTTC. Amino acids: CATGQGGAETQYF.

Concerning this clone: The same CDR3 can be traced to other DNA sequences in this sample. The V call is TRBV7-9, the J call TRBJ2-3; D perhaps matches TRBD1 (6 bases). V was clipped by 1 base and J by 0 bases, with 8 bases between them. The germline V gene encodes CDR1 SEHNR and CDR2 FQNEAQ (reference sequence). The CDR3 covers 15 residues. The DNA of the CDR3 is TGTGCCAGCAGCTTAGGCACAGGGAGCACAGATACGCAGTATTTT. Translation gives CASSLGTGSTDTQYF.

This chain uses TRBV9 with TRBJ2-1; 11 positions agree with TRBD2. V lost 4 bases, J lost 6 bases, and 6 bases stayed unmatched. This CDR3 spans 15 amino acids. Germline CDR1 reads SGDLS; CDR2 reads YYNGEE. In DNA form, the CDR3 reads TGTGCCAGCAGCTTGACTAGCGGGGAAATCAATGAGCAGTTCTTC. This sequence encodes CASSLTSGEINEQFF.

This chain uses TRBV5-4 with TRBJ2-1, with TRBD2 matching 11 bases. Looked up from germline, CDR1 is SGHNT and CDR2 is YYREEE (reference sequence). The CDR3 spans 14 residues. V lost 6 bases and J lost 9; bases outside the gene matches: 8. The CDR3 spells CASTPGLADREQFF. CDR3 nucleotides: TGTGCCAGCACCCCGGGACTAGCGGATCGTGAGCAGTTCTTC. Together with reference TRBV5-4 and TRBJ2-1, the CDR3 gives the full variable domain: ETGVTQSPTHLIKTRGQQVTLRCSSQSGHNTVSWYQQALGQGPQFIFQYYREEENGRGNFPPRFSGLQFPNYSSELNVNALELDDSALYLCASTPGLADREQFFGPGTRLTVL.

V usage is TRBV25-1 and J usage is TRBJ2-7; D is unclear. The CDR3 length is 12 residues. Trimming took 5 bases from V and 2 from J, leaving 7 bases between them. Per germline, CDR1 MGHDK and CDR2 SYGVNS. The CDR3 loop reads CASSRSAYEQYF. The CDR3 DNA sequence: TGTGCCAGCAGTAGGTCGGCCTACGAGCAGTACTTC.

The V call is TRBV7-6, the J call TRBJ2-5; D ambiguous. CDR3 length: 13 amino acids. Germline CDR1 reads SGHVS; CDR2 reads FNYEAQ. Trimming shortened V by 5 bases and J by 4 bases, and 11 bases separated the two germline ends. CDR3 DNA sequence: TGTGCCAGCAGCCCACGATCGCGAGAGACCCAGTACTTC. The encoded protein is CASSPRSRETQYF.